These 29 T cell receptor beta chains were all obtained from the same sample, sequenced in a study of T cells in Graves' hyperthyroidism and ophthalmopathy. Authors of the study amplified TCR beta CDR3 regions from RNA transcripts. The TCR CDR3 was amplified in a first-round RT-PCR using the HTBI primer set. TCRdb passed the multiplex PCR reads through MiXCR, listing each CDR3 protein once. The table records hundreds of thousands of distinct CDR3 sequences, around 15% of them present only once. Sequenced: blood. The receptors originated from a woman in her thirties or forties with Graves' ophthalmopathy.

This clonotype occurred many times. The rearrangement joins TRBV19 to TRBJ2-7; 7 bases line up with TRBD2. The CDR3 contains 15 residues. Germline CDR1 is LNHDA and CDR2 is SQIVND (reference sequence). The J segment lost 0 bases and the V segment lost 5 bases, leaving 7 bases of the junction unmatched. The CDR3 DNA reads as TGTGCCAGTAGTCCATTTGCGGGGGACTCCTACGAGCAGTACTTC. It codes for CASSPFAGDSYEQYF. The whole variable domain, filled in from reference TRBV19 and TRBJ2-7, reads DGGITQSPKYLFRKEGQNVTLSCEQNLNHDAMYWYRQDPGQGLRLIYYSQIVNDFQKGDIAEGYSVSREKKESFPLTVTSAQKNPTAFYLCASSPFAGDSYEQYFGPGTRLTVT.

The chain joins TRBV6-2 or TRBV6-3 to TRBJ2-5; the D gene is possibly TRBD2 (6 bases). The CDR3 has 12 residues. Germline V gene lookup returns CDR1 MNHEY and CDR2 SVGEGT. V dropped 6 bases and J dropped 7 bases, with 12 bases sitting between them. The DNA of the CDR3 is TGTGCCAGCAGGGGGACTTCTGGGACCCAGTACTTC. Its protein product is CASRGTSGTQYF.

This clonotype was counted many times. The chain joins TRBV30 to TRBJ2-7; D perhaps matches TRBD1 (5 bases). Germline values: CDR1 GTSNPN, CDR2 SVGIG (reference sequence). This CDR3 has 14 residues. Trimming cost V 0 bases and J 5 bases, with 14 bases left between them. CDR3 in DNA: TGTGCCTGGAGTGTGGGGCCGTATGCTCACGAGCAGTACTTC. Residues: CAWSVGPYAHEQYF.

This clonotype was seen at least ten times. J is TRBJ2-4 and V is TRBV19; D is undetermined. The V and J ends lost 3 bases and 0 bases respectively, with 9 bases between them. The germline gives CDR1 LNHDA, CDR2 SQIVND (reference sequence). The CDR3 extends over 15 amino acids. CDR3 loop: CASSMGNLAKNIQYF. CDR3 bases: TGTGCCAGTAGTATGGGAAATCTAGCCAAAAACATTCAGTACTTC.

This clonotype was detected many times. The chain couples TRBV19 to TRBJ2-5; 10 positions agree with TRBD2. Germline loops: CDR1 LNHDA, CDR2 SQIVND (reference sequence). V shed 10 bases and J 0 bases; nucleotides not matched to a gene: 8. This CDR3 is built from 15 residues. CDR3 sequence reads: CATSLLAGDQETQYF. CDR3 nucleotides: TGTGCCACCTCCTTGCTAGCGGGGGACCAAGAGACCCAGTACTTC.

This clonotype was picked up a small number of times. The chain links TRBV28 to TRBJ2-7; no definite D call. Trimming cost V 8 bases and J 6 bases, with 17 bases left between them. Germline V gives CDR1 MDHEN, CDR2 SYDVKM. CDR3 length equals 13 residues. In DNA form, the CDR3 reads TGTGCCAGCCAATCGAACAATTTGAGCGAGCAGTACTTC. Amino acids: CASQSNNLSEQYF.

This clonotype was seen at least ten times. The chain uses TRBV5-1 and TRBJ2-7; TRBD2 might be the D (6 bases). The CDR3 runs to 14 residues. The germline V and J ends were trimmed by 4 bases and 3 bases, with 14 bases remaining between them. The germline CDR1 and CDR2 sequences are SGHRS and YFSETQ. The CDR3 bases are TGCGCCAGCAGCCCCGGACGGGGAGGCTACGAGCAGTACTTC. Its protein product is CASSPGRGGYEQYF.

This clonotype was recorded at least ten times. The chain has TRBV6-1 and TRBJ2-2; D not certain. This CDR3 has 15 amino acids. The V gene lost 7 bases and the J gene lost 1 base, with 13 bases spanning the gap. From germline, CDR1 is MNHNS and CDR2 SASEGT. CDR3 protein: CASTMGYRNTGELFF. The CDR3 DNA reads TGTGCCAGCACCATGGGCTACAGGAACACCGGGGAGCTGTTTTTT.

This clonotype was detected ten times or more. The V and J genes are TRBV29-1 and TRBJ1-5, with D tentatively TRBD1 (5 bases). V dropped 4 bases and J dropped 3 bases, with 10 bases sitting between them. CDR1 and CDR2 from the germline V gene are SQVTM and ANQGSEA. CDR3 length: 13 amino acids. CDR3 DNA: TGCAGCGTTGCTCAGGGCCCCAATCAGCCCCAGCATTTT. As protein: CSVAQGPNQPQHF. Complete variable domain (other parts from reference TRBV29-1 and TRBJ1-5): SAVISQKPSRDICQRGTSLTIQCQVDSQVTMMFWYRQQPGQSLTLIATANQGSEATYESGFVIDKFPISRPNLTFSTLTVSNMSPEDSSIYLCSVAQGPNQPQHFGDGTRLSIL.

This clonotype occurred many times. This chain joins TRBV24-1 and TRBJ2-7; D remains unclear. Germline V CDR1 and CDR2: KGHDR, SFDVKD. The CDR3 extends over 16 amino acids. V lost 0 bases and J 1 base, leaving 12 bases between the germline ends. CDR3 loop: CATSDLQVARSYEQYF. Here the CDR3 DNA reads TGTGCCACCAGTGATTTGCAGGTGGCCAGATCCTACGAGCAGTACTTC.

This clonotype was observed many times. The chain joins TRBV27 to TRBJ2-2; D gene unclear. Germline values: CDR1 MNHEY, CDR2 SMNVEV (reference sequence). The CDR3 loop spans 13 amino acids. V was trimmed by 0 bases and J by 1 base, leaving 0 bases between them. This chain's CDR3 is CASSLSNTGELFF. In DNA, the CDR3 is TGTGCCAGCAGTTTATCGAACACCGGGGAGCTGTTTTTT.

The J gene is TRBJ2-5, the V gene TRBV6-2 or TRBV6-3; TRBD2 matches 7 bases. V lost 6 bases and J lost 0; bases outside the gene matches: 7. The V gene's germline CDR1 is MNHEY and CDR2 SVGEGT. This CDR3 spans 15 amino acids. CDR3 nucleotides: TGTGCCAGCAGATCGGGAGGTTCCTACCAAGAGACCCAGTACTTC. Its protein is CASRSGGSYQETQYF.

This clonotype was seen repeatedly, ten times or more. This chain joins TRBV6-1 and TRBJ1-1; D gene unclear. With 3 bases removed from V and 11 bases from J, the gap between germline ends came to 10 bases. This CDR3 is built from 11 residues. Germline CDR1 reads MNHNS; CDR2 reads SASEGT. The CDR3 coding sequence is TGTGCCAGCAGTGATGGCGGGGTTGCTTTCTTT. Amino acids: CASSDGGVAFF.

This clonotype was counted ten times or more. The V gene is TRBV27, the J gene TRBJ1-1; TRBD1 matches 7 bases. From germline, CDR1 is MNHEY and CDR2 SMNVEV (reference sequence). Trimming removed 5 bases from V and 3 bases from J; junction bases left unmatched: 9. The CDR3 is made up of 15 amino acids. CDR3 DNA: TGTGCCAGCAGTACGACAGGGCTCGGGGACACTGAAGCTTTCTTT. Translation gives CASSTTGLGDTEAFF.

This clonotype was detected ten times or more. This chain uses TRBV9 with TRBJ2-5; TRBD2 might be the D (7 bases). V was pared by 6 bases and J by 5 bases, with 20 bases between. From germline, CDR1 is SGDLS and CDR2 YYNGEE. The CDR3 sequence is 15 residues long. CDR3 nucleotides: TGTGCCAGCACCCTCGATCGCGGGGGCGGTGAGACCCAGTACTTC. Its protein is CASTLDRGGGETQYF. Supplemented by reference TRBV9 and TRBJ2-5, the full variable domain reads DSGVTQTPKHLITATGQRVTLRCSPRSGDLSVYWYQQSLDQGLQFLIQYYNGEERAKGNILERFSAQQFPDLHSELNLSSLELGDSALYFCASTLDRGGGETQYFGPGTRLLVL.

Many counts were recorded for this clonotype. The chain is built from TRBV6-5 and TRBJ2-5; either TRBD1 or TRBD2 may fit D (6 bases each). The CDR3 is made up of 15 amino acids. CDR1 MNHEY and CDR2 SVGAGI come from the germline V gene. The V end was cut by 0 bases, the J end by 4 bases, with 12 bases between. CDR3 loop: CASSYSIGGSETQYF. As DNA, the CDR3 is TGTGCCAGCAGTTACTCGATCGGGGGCTCAGAGACCCAGTACTTC.

This clonotype was seen at least ten times. The chain links TRBV20-1 to TRBJ2-7; tentative D call: TRBD1 (6 bases). V was pared by 1 base and J by 7 bases, with 14 bases between. The CDR3 length is 13 residues. Looked up from germline, CDR1 is DFQATT and CDR2 is SNEGSKA (reference sequence). CDR3 nucleotides: TGCAGTGCTAGAGCCCCAGGGGCCGGGGAGCAGTACTTC. Its protein is CSARAPGAGEQYF.

There are many counts of this clonotype. The genes are TRBV6-2 or TRBV6-3 and TRBJ2-7; D uncertain. The CDR3 runs to 14 residues. Trimming took 2 bases from V and 2 from J, leaving 10 bases between them. CDR1 MNHEY and CDR2 SVGEGT come from the germline V gene. The DNA of the CDR3 is TGTGCCAGCAGTTACGGGCCTCCTCCCTACGAGCAGTACTTC. Its translation is CASSYGPPPYEQYF.

In this sample, this clonotype turned up many times. This sequence joins TRBV9 and TRBJ1-2, with D uncertain. V lost 0 bases, J lost 9 bases, and 6 bases lay in between. CDR3 length: 11 amino acids. Germline CDR1 and CDR2: SGDLS and YYNGEE. CDR3 region: CASSVEGRYTF. The CDR3 nucleotides read TGTGCCAGCAGCGTAGAAGGTCGCTACACCTTC.

This clonotype was observed many times. The genes are TRBV2 and TRBJ2-2; D assignment may be TRBD1 or TRBD2 (5 bases each). Between the trimmed V and J ends, which lost 0 bases and 2 bases, there was a span of 7 bases. Germline V gives CDR1 SNHLY, CDR2 FYNNEI. The CDR3 has 15 amino acids. The CDR3 spells CASSEAGVNTGELFF. In DNA form, the CDR3 reads TGTGCCAGCAGTGAAGCGGGGGTTAACACCGGGGAGCTGTTTTTT.

The chain is built from TRBV11-2 and TRBJ1-3; D unresolved. V dropped 4 bases and J dropped 8 bases, with 21 bases sitting between them. Germline CDR1 and CDR2: SGHAT and FQNNGV. This CDR3 has 16 amino acids. CDR3 in amino acids: CASSYNDNPPGYTIYF. DNA for the CDR3: TGTGCCAGCAGCTACAATGATAATCCGCCGGGGTACACCATATATTTT.

V gene TRBV5-1 combines with J gene TRBJ2-7; no firm D call. Trimming took off 4 bases at V and 3 bases at J, with 8 bases between the two ends. This CDR3 comprises 12 residues. Germline loops: CDR1 SGHRS, CDR2 YFSETQ. CDR3 loop: CASSRPNYEQYF. DNA of the CDR3: TGCGCCAGCAGCCGCCCAAACTACGAGCAGTACTTC.

This clonotype has at least ten counts. The chain couples TRBV28 to TRBJ1-2; no definite D call. Germline assignment: CDR1 MDHEN and CDR2 SYDVKM. The CDR3 spans 16 residues. V was clipped by 5 bases and J by 6 bases, with 22 bases between them. Here the CDR3 DNA reads TGTGCCAGCAGTCAAAAACAAGGGTCACGAGTCCATGGCTACACCTTC. It codes for CASSQKQGSRVHGYTF.

The table lists this clonotype with a few counts. The V and J genes are TRBV20-1 and TRBJ2-3; the match to TRBD2 covers 12 bases. Germline V CDR1 and CDR2: DFQATT, SNEGSKA (reference sequence). V shed 0 bases and J 2 bases; nucleotides not matched to a gene: 12. The CDR3 is 19 amino acids. CDR3 sequence reads: CSARDSVWTSGTHTDTQYF. The CDR3 nucleotides read TGCAGTGCTAGAGATTCGGTATGGACTAGCGGGACGCACACAGATACGCAGTATTTT.

This clonotype has at least ten counts. V gene TRBV6-2 or TRBV6-3 combines with J gene TRBJ2-2; 7 nucleotides match TRBD2. V gave up 7 bases and J gave up 3 bases; unmatched junction bases: 14. The germline CDR1 and CDR2 sequences are MNHEY and SVGEGT. The CDR3 is made up of 17 amino acids. The CDR3 is CASTPFPGGRDTGELFF. The CDR3 DNA is TGTGCCAGCACCCCTTTCCCCGGCGGGAGAGACACCGGGGAGCTGTTTTTT.

This clonotype has a count of ten or more. The chain links TRBV20-1 to TRBJ1-5; possible D gene TRBD1, 5 bases. The germline gives CDR1 DFQATT, CDR2 SNEGSKA (reference sequence). The V gene lost 3 bases and the J gene lost 6 bases, with 9 bases spanning the gap. The CDR3 runs to 12 residues. The CDR3 DNA is TGCAGTGCTAGGGGGGGGGGTCAGCCCCAGCATTTT. As protein: CSARGGGQPQHF.

This chain joins TRBV29-1 and TRBJ2-7, with TRBD1 as a possible D gene (5 bases). Germline CDR1 is SQVTM and CDR2 is ANQGSEA. This CDR3 has 14 residues. The V and J ends lost 0 bases and 7 bases respectively, with 16 bases between them. The CDR3 DNA reads as TGCAGCGTTGAAGATAAGGGGTCGATGGGGGAGCAGTACTTC. It encodes CSVEDKGSMGEQYF.

This clonotype appeared many times. In DNA form, the CDR3 reads TGTGCCAGCAGTGCCAACCGAAATCAGCCCCAGCATTTT. The encoded protein is CASSANRNQPQHF. The V gene is TRBV6-1, the J gene TRBJ1-5; no reliable D call. CDR3 size: 13 residues. The ends were cut back, 4 bases at V and 4 bases at J, with 8 bases in the middle. Germline V gives CDR1 MNHNS, CDR2 SASEGT.

This clonotype was seen ten or more times. The chain employs TRBV12-3 or TRBV12-4 and TRBJ1-2, with D uncertain. V was cut by 4 bases and J by 4 bases, with 10 bases left in between. This CDR3 has 13 amino acids. The CDR3 region is CASSSTEIYGYTF. In DNA, the CDR3 is TGTGCCAGCAGTTCCACAGAAATCTATGGCTACACCTTC.